A selection of T cell receptor beta chains follows, all from one sample in a study of regulatory T cells in long-lasting Graves disease. TCRdb re-called the multiplex PCR reads through MiXCR, storing one row per CDR3 protein. The sample holds about 620,000 distinct CDR3 sequences, roughly 16% seen once. The same sample was also used in a study of T cells in Graves' hyperthyroidism and ophthalmopathy.

The material was peripheral blood mononuclear cells (PBMCs), obtained at new diagnosis, from a patient treated with antithyroid drugs. These TCRs come from a woman younger than 45 with Graves disease. CDR3s include the opening cysteine and the closing phenylalanine or tryptophan. Fields, in order: D gene, clone size, V gene, J gene, CDR3 DNA, CDR3 protein. The D gene is left open where the match is weak. For some rows the clone size is stated as once, few or many, or as a class when expanded; others skip it.

d_gene: -; abundance: many; v_gene: TRBV5-1; j_gene: TRBJ1-1; CDR3nt: TGCGCCAGCTCAGGGACGGAGAACACTGAAGCTTTCTTT; CDR3aa: CASSGTENTEAFF
d_gene: -; abundance: few; v_gene: TRBV6-2/TRBV6-3; j_gene: TRBJ2-5; CDR3nt: TGTGCCAGCAGCACGGCCGGGCAGTTAAGAGAGACCCAGTACTTC; CDR3aa: CASSTAGQLRETQYF
d_gene: -; abundance: many; v_gene: TRBV28; j_gene: TRBJ1-1; CDR3nt: TGTGCCAGCAGCGAAAGGTTGAACACTGAAGCTTTCTTT; CDR3aa: CASSERLNTEAFF
d_gene: TRBD1; abundance: few; v_gene: TRBV11-2; j_gene: TRBJ1-2; CDR3nt: TGTGCCAGCAGCTTAGCAGACAGGGGTCGGTATGGCTACACCTTC; CDR3aa: CASSLADRGRYGYTF
d_gene: -; abundance: many; v_gene: TRBV5-1; j_gene: TRBJ2-7; CDR3nt: TGCGCCAGCAGCCGCCGGGATCCTCCTAGGGAGCAGTACTTC; CDR3aa: CASSRRDPPREQYF
d_gene: TRBD1; abundance: -; v_gene: TRBV28; j_gene: TRBJ2-7; CDR3nt: TGTGCCAGCAGCTTGGAGGGACAGGGATTGACCTACGAGCAGTACTTC; CDR3aa: CASSLEGQGLTYEQYF
d_gene: -; abundance: many; v_gene: TRBV27; j_gene: TRBJ2-7; CDR3nt: TGTGCCAGCAGTTTATACCCGCCGGGGGAAAGCTCCTACGAGCAGTACTTC; CDR3aa: CASSLYPPGESSYEQYF
d_gene: -; abundance: -; v_gene: TRBV4-2; j_gene: TRBJ1-1; CDR3nt: TGTGCCAGCAGCCCCCAGCCCTCTAAGGCTGAAGCTTTCTTT; CDR3aa: CASSPQPSKAEAFF
d_gene: TRBD1; abundance: many; v_gene: TRBV28; j_gene: TRBJ1-6; CDR3nt: TGTGCCACCTACAGACAGGGACATTCACCCCTCCACTTT; CDR3aa: CATYRQGHSPLHF
d_gene: -; abundance: few; v_gene: TRBV5-1; j_gene: TRBJ2-2; CDR3nt: TGCGCCAGCAGCTTGGGACGGCAGGCGAACACCGGGGAGCTGTTTTTT; CDR3aa: CASSLGRQANTGELFF
d_gene: -; abundance: few; v_gene: TRBV6-2/TRBV6-3; j_gene: TRBJ1-4; CDR3nt: TGTGCCAGCAGTTACGATTCCAGGACAACTAATGAAAAACTGTTTTTT; CDR3aa: CASSYDSRTTNEKLFF
d_gene: -; abundance: -; v_gene: TRBV20-1; j_gene: TRBJ2-7; CDR3nt: TGCAGTGCTGACAAACAGGGCTCAATCTACGAGCAGTACTTC; CDR3aa: CSADKQGSIYEQYF
d_gene: -; abundance: many; v_gene: TRBV24-1; j_gene: TRBJ2-3; CDR3nt: TGTGCCACCAGTGATTGGGGGATACAAGCAGATACGCAGTATTTT; CDR3aa: CATSDWGIQADTQYF
d_gene: TRBD1; abundance: -; v_gene: TRBV5-8; j_gene: TRBJ2-3; CDR3nt: TGTGCCAGCAGCAGGACAGGGACCACAGATACGCAGTATTTT; CDR3aa: CASSRTGTTDTQYF
d_gene: -; abundance: few; v_gene: TRBV7-2; j_gene: TRBJ2-1; CDR3nt: TGTGCCAGCAGCTTAGAGGTCTCCACAGATTCGTTCTTC; CDR3aa: CASSLEVSTDSFF
d_gene: -; abundance: many; v_gene: TRBV28; j_gene: TRBJ2-6; CDR3nt: TGTGCCAGCAGTGGAGGGAGCTCTGGGGCCAACGTCCTGACTTTC; CDR3aa: CASSGGSSGANVLTF
d_gene: TRBD2; abundance: few; v_gene: TRBV20-1; j_gene: TRBJ2-5; CDR3nt: TGCAGTGCTAGTGGCCTAGCGGGGCAAGAGACCCAGTACTTC; CDR3aa: CSASGLAGQETQYF
d_gene: -; abundance: many; v_gene: TRBV5-1; j_gene: TRBJ2-1; CDR3nt: TGCGCCAGCAGCTTGGCGGTCAATGAGCAGTTCTTC; CDR3aa: CASSLAVNEQFF
d_gene: -; abundance: many; v_gene: TRBV12-3/TRBV12-4; j_gene: TRBJ2-3; CDR3nt: TGTGCCAGCAGTTCCTCATCGACTGGAAAGCCCACAGATACGCAGTATTTT; CDR3aa: CASSSSSTGKPTDTQYF
d_gene: TRBD2; abundance: -; v_gene: TRBV29-1; j_gene: TRBJ2-4; CDR3nt: TGCAGCGTTGAAGACCGGGGACTAGCGGTCAAAAACATTCAGTACTTC; CDR3aa: CSVEDRGLAVKNIQYF
d_gene: TRBD1; abundance: many; v_gene: TRBV20-1; j_gene: TRBJ1-1; CDR3nt: TGCAGGGCGGGACAGGGGAACACTGAAGCTTTCTTT; CDR3aa: CRAGQGNTEAFF
d_gene: -; abundance: many; v_gene: TRBV6-2/TRBV6-3; j_gene: TRBJ2-1; CDR3nt: TGTGCCAGCAGTTACTCACTTGGCGGGGCAAACAATGAGCAGTTCTTC; CDR3aa: CASSYSLGGANNEQFF
d_gene: -; abundance: few; v_gene: TRBV29-1; j_gene: TRBJ2-2; CDR3nt: TGCAGCGTTGAGGGGAACACCGGGGAGCTGTTTTTT; CDR3aa: CSVEGNTGELFF
d_gene: TRBD1; abundance: many; v_gene: TRBV12-3/TRBV12-4; j_gene: TRBJ2-1; CDR3nt: TGTGCCAGCAGTTTAGCGCTAGGACAGGGGTCACGAGAGCAGTTCTTC; CDR3aa: CASSLALGQGSREQFF
d_gene: -; abundance: -; v_gene: TRBV6-2/TRBV6-3; j_gene: TRBJ2-1; CDR3nt: TGTGCCAGCAGCCATGACGCAGGGGCGGGGGAGTTCTTC; CDR3aa: CASSHDAGAGEFF
d_gene: -; abundance: many; v_gene: TRBV7-9; j_gene: TRBJ2-7; CDR3nt: TGTGCCAGCAGCTTCGGGACCGAGCAGTACTTC; CDR3aa: CASSFGTEQYF
d_gene: -; abundance: -; v_gene: TRBV28; j_gene: TRBJ1-5; CDR3nt: TGTGCCAGCAGAACTCAGTGGGGGAGTCGGCAGCCCCAGCATTTT; CDR3aa: CASRTQWGSRQPQHF
d_gene: -; abundance: many; v_gene: TRBV6-1; j_gene: TRBJ1-2; CDR3nt: TGTGCCAGCCGGGGTCAGATTAGCCCTGCTTCAGGCTACACCTTC; CDR3aa: CASRGQISPASGYTF
d_gene: -; abundance: -; v_gene: TRBV25-1; j_gene: TRBJ2-3; CDR3nt: TGTGCCAGCACTCACCCACCTTGGACTACCACAGATACGCAGTATTTT; CDR3aa: CASTHPPWTTTDTQYF
d_gene: -; abundance: -; v_gene: TRBV7-2; j_gene: TRBJ1-6; CDR3nt: TGTGCCAGCAGCTTAGAGGTGGGAAAGGGTAATTCACCCCTCCACTTT; CDR3aa: CASSLEVGKGNSPLHF
d_gene: -; abundance: many; v_gene: TRBV7-2; j_gene: TRBJ2-7; CDR3nt: TGTGCCAGCAGCTTAGGGTTCGGCTACGAGCAGTACTTC; CDR3aa: CASSLGFGYEQYF
d_gene: TRBD2; abundance: few; v_gene: TRBV9; j_gene: TRBJ2-7; CDR3nt: TGTGCCAGCAGCGGGGCTAGCGGGAGCTTCTCCTCCGAGCAGTACTTC; CDR3aa: CASSGASGSFSSEQYF
d_gene: -; abundance: many; v_gene: TRBV3-1; j_gene: TRBJ1-2; CDR3nt: TGTGCCAGCAGCCAAGGAAATCGCTACACCTTC; CDR3aa: CASSQGNRYTF
d_gene: -; abundance: few; v_gene: TRBV5-4; j_gene: TRBJ2-2; CDR3nt: TGTGCCAGCAGCAGTGGGTCAGGGAACACCGGGGAGCTGTTTTTT; CDR3aa: CASSSGSGNTGELFF
d_gene: -; abundance: many; v_gene: TRBV30; j_gene: TRBJ1-1; CDR3nt: TGTGCCTGGACAGGGATGGCTGAAGCTTTCTTT; CDR3aa: CAWTGMAEAFF
d_gene: -; abundance: few; v_gene: TRBV28; j_gene: TRBJ2-1; CDR3nt: TGTGCCAGCACCGACAGAGGGGGTAGCTCCTACAATGAGCAGTTCTTC; CDR3aa: CASTDRGGSSYNEQFF
d_gene: -; abundance: many; v_gene: TRBV6-5; j_gene: TRBJ1-1; CDR3nt: TGTGCCAGCAGTTACTCCCCTCGGATGAACACTGAAGCTTTCTTT; CDR3aa: CASSYSPRMNTEAFF
d_gene: -; abundance: -; v_gene: TRBV7-9; j_gene: TRBJ2-7; CDR3nt: TGTGCCAGCAGCGACCGAAACAGGGACGAGCAGTACTTC; CDR3aa: CASSDRNRDEQYF
d_gene: -; abundance: few; v_gene: TRBV28; j_gene: TRBJ2-3; CDR3nt: TGTGCCAGCAGTTCCAGGACACTCCCGAGCACAGATACGCAGTATTTT; CDR3aa: CASSSRTLPSTDTQYF
d_gene: -; abundance: many; v_gene: TRBV2; j_gene: TRBJ2-3; CDR3nt: TGTGCCAGCAAGGTAACGACATTCGCCACAGATACGCAGTATTTT; CDR3aa: CASKVTTFATDTQYF
d_gene: -; abundance: many; v_gene: TRBV28; j_gene: TRBJ1-5; CDR3nt: TGTGCCAGCACCCCGGACAGAAATCAGCCCCAGCATTTT; CDR3aa: CASTPDRNQPQHF
d_gene: TRBD1; abundance: many; v_gene: TRBV24-1; j_gene: TRBJ2-7; CDR3nt: TGTGCCACCAGTCTCGGTGGACAGGGCGGCCACGAGCAGTACTTC; CDR3aa: CATSLGGQGGHEQYF
d_gene: TRBD2; abundance: -; v_gene: TRBV6-1; j_gene: TRBJ2-1; CDR3nt: TGTGCCAGCAGGTCCGGGACTAGTGTCTTTAATGAGCAGTTCTTC; CDR3aa: CASRSGTSVFNEQFF
d_gene: TRBD2; abundance: many; v_gene: TRBV7-9; j_gene: TRBJ2-1; CDR3nt: TGTGCCAGCAGCTCCGGGACGGCCGGACTAGCGGGATACAATGAGCAGTTCTTC; CDR3aa: CASSSGTAGLAGYNEQFF
d_gene: -; abundance: -; v_gene: TRBV30; j_gene: TRBJ2-7; CDR3nt: TGTGCCTGGGATCGGGGCTCCTACGAGCAGTACTTC; CDR3aa: CAWDRGSYEQYF
d_gene: -; abundance: few; v_gene: TRBV9; j_gene: TRBJ2-1; CDR3nt: TGTGCCAGCAGCCCCGGTGGGGATTTTTACAATGAGCAGTTCTTC; CDR3aa: CASSPGGDFYNEQFF
d_gene: -; abundance: -; v_gene: TRBV6-1; j_gene: TRBJ2-1; CDR3nt: TGTGCCAGCAGCCCTGAGGGAACCTACAATGAGCAGTTCTTC; CDR3aa: CASSPEGTYNEQFF
d_gene: -; abundance: many; v_gene: TRBV28; j_gene: TRBJ1-5; CDR3nt: TGTGCCAGCACCACTGGGGGGAATAGCAATCAGCCCCAGCATTTT; CDR3aa: CASTTGGNSNQPQHF
d_gene: -; abundance: -; v_gene: TRBV7-9; j_gene: TRBJ2-2; CDR3nt: TGTGCCAGCAGCAAAAAGGGGACGGTCAGCGGGGAGCTGTTTTTT; CDR3aa: CASSKKGTVSGELFF
d_gene: TRBD2; abundance: many; v_gene: TRBV7-2; j_gene: TRBJ2-3; CDR3nt: TGTGCCAGCAGCTTAATAGCGGGAGCGAGCACAGATACGCAGTATTTT; CDR3aa: CASSLIAGASTDTQYF
d_gene: -; abundance: few; v_gene: TRBV30; j_gene: TRBJ2-1; CDR3nt: TGTGCCTGGAGTAAGGAGTCGTCCTACAATGAGCAGTTCTTC; CDR3aa: CAWSKESSYNEQFF
d_gene: TRBD2; abundance: few; v_gene: TRBV28; j_gene: TRBJ2-1; CDR3nt: TGTGCCAGTAGCGGGAGAATTAACAATGAGCAGTTCTTC; CDR3aa: CASSGRINNEQFF
d_gene: TRBD1; abundance: -; v_gene: TRBV7-8; j_gene: TRBJ2-4; CDR3nt: TGTGCCAGCAGCTTAGCGCTTAGGACAGGGGTAGCCAAAAACATTCAGTACTTC; CDR3aa: CASSLALRTGVAKNIQYF
d_gene: -; abundance: -; v_gene: TRBV19; j_gene: TRBJ2-2; CDR3nt: TGTGCCAGTAGTATATTAGGCTCCGGGGAGCTGTTTTTT; CDR3aa: CASSILGSGELFF
d_gene: TRBD1; abundance: -; v_gene: TRBV30; j_gene: TRBJ2-1; CDR3nt: TGTGCCTGGAGTCCCGCCGACAGGGACTACAATGAGCAGTTCTTC; CDR3aa: CAWSPADRDYNEQFF
d_gene: -; abundance: many; v_gene: TRBV11-2; j_gene: TRBJ2-1; CDR3nt: TGTGCCAGCAGCCCCCGCTCTGGGGGCGTGGGGTTCTTC; CDR3aa: CASSPRSGGVGFF
d_gene: TRBD2; abundance: many; v_gene: TRBV12-3/TRBV12-4; j_gene: TRBJ2-3; CDR3nt: TGTGCCAGCACCTTGCGAGCGGGAGGGCCCCGGGATACGCAGTATTTT; CDR3aa: CASTLRAGGPRDTQYF